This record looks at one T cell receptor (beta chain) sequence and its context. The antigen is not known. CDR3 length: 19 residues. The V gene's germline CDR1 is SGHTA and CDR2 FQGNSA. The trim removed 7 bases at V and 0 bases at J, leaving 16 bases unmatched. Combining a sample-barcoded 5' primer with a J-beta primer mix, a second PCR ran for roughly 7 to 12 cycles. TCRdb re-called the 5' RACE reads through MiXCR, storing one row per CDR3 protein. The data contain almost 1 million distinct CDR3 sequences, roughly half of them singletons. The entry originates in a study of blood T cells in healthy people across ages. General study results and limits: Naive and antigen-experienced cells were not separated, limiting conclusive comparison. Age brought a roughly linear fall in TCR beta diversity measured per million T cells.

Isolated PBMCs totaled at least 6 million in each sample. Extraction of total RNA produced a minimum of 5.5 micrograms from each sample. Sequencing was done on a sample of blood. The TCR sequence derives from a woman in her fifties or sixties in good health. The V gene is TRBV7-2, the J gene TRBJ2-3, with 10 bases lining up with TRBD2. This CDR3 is CASTPGFVAGGLSTDTQYF. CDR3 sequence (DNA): TGTGCCAGCACCCCTGGTTTTGTAGCGGGGGGTCTAAGCACAGATACGCAGTATTTT.